The 25 T cell receptor beta chains reported below all come from one sample, sequenced in a study of human T cells and chemical hapten exposure. TCRdb called the RACE reads again in MiXCR, with one record for every CDR3 protein. The repertoire has 85,000 to 130,000 distinct CDR3 sequences, around 10% of them found once; the top ten carry 1.5% to 2%. Indicated time point: pre-sensitization, week 0. Described treatment: therapeutic diphenylcyclopropenone sensitization with weekly scalp DPC. The input for sequencing was whole blood, taken in connection with sensitization to the hapten diphenylcyclopropenone (DPC). These TCRs come from a woman aged 45 to 65 with alopecia areata. Some clones in this sample may be carry-over from other donors' samples.

This clonotype has just a few counts. The J gene is TRBJ2-7, the V gene TRBV10-3; 9 bases agree with TRBD1. From germline, CDR1 is ENHRY and CDR2 SYGVKD. After removal of 3 bases from V and 2 bases from J, the junction contained 8 bases not matched to a gene. The CDR3 is 16 residues long. CDR3 in DNA: TGTGCCATCAGTGACCCACCCGGGACAGGGCCCTACGAGCAGTACTTC. It translates to CAISDPPGTGPYEQYF.

The gene calls are TRBV28 and TRBJ2-4; TRBD2 matches at 12 bases. Germline CDR1 reads MDHEN; CDR2 reads SYDVKM. This CDR3 comprises 14 residues. Germline trimming cut 5 bases from V and 15 bases from J; bases unmatched to any gene: 11. The CDR3 DNA sequence: TGTGCCAGCAGTCCTTCCCTAGCGGGGGGGCTGGGGTACTTC. As protein: CASSPSLAGGLGYF.

V gene TRBV5-6 combines with J gene TRBJ2-3; 7 positions agree with TRBD2. The CDR3 contains 14 residues. Unmatched junction bases numbered 4, after V lost 1 base and J lost 5 bases. From germline, CDR1 is SGHDT and CDR2 YYEEEE. In DNA, the CDR3 is TGTGCCAGCAGCTTGTCGGCGGGGGAAGATACGCAGTATTTT. Translating gives CASSLSAGEDTQYF.

The chain couples TRBV7-9 to TRBJ2-3; the D gene is possibly TRBD2 (6 bases). The CDR3 is 13 residues long. Germline V lookup: CDR1 SEHNR, CDR2 FQNEAQ (reference sequence). V was cut by 5 bases and J by 7 bases, with 13 bases left in between. The CDR3 loop is CASSAELANTQYF. CDR3 DNA: TGTGCCAGCAGCGCCGAACTAGCAAATACGCAGTATTTT.

The chain employs TRBV18 and TRBJ2-7; TRBD1 or TRBD2 may be the D gene (5 bases each). With 6 bases removed from V and 1 base from J, the gap between germline ends came to 19 bases. The CDR3 runs 16 residues. Germline V gene data show CDR1 as KGHSH and CDR2 as LQKENI. The CDR3 sequence is CASSPKGTRDSYEQYF. The CDR3 nucleotides read TGTGCCAGCTCGCCCAAGGGGACGCGAGATTCCTACGAGCAGTACTTC.

This chain connects TRBV7-9 to TRBJ1-6, with D maybe TRBD1 (6 bases). Germline V gives CDR1 SEHNR, CDR2 FQNEAQ (reference sequence). V was pared by 1 base and J by 7 bases, with 11 bases between. This CDR3 is built from 15 residues. CDR3 sequence (DNA): TGTGCCAGCAGCTTAGATGGGACAATAAATTCACCCCTCCACTTT. It translates to CASSLDGTINSPLHF.

This clonotype has just a few counts. V usage is TRBV20-1 and J usage is TRBJ2-1, with 10 nucleotides matching TRBD2. The CDR3 runs 14 residues. With 5 bases clipped from V and 5 bases from J, the junction kept 6 bases outside the gene matches. Germline CDR1 is DFQATT and CDR2 is SNEGSKA (reference sequence). The DNA of the CDR3 is TGCAGTGCTCAACAGCGGGAGGGAGACAATGAGCAGTTCTTC. The encoded protein is CSAQQREGDNEQFF.

Concerning this clonotype itself: At one end the junction does not follow the germline gene, possibly because of a read error. This chain links TRBV27 with TRBJ2-7; 10 positions match TRBD1. CDR3 length: 17 amino acids. Germline V CDR1 and CDR2: MNHEY, SMNVEV (reference sequence). DNA for the CDR3: TGTGCCAGCAGTATATCCTTCCGGGACAGGGGAATGTACGAGCAGTACTTC. Translated: CASSISFRDRGMYEQYF.

This clonotype was observed a few times. The V and J genes are TRBV3-1 and TRBJ1-1; 9 nucleotides match TRBD1. With V trimmed by 8 bases and J by 0 bases, 10 bases remained unmatched. The CDR3 has 16 amino acids. In germline, CDR1 is LGHDT, CDR2 YNNKEL (reference sequence). The CDR3, as DNA: TGTGCCAGCTCCCGGGACAGGGCCCCCATGAACACTGAAGCTTTCTTT. Its protein is CASSRDRAPMNTEAFF.

The rearrangement joins TRBV20-1 to TRBJ1-2; 9 nucleotides agree with TRBD1. This CDR3 comprises 13 residues. After removal of 5 bases from V and 8 bases from J, the junction contained 9 bases not matched to a gene. Germline V gene sequence: CDR1 DFQATT, CDR2 SNEGSKA (reference sequence). The CDR3 protein is CSAFRQGGSGYTF. The CDR3 DNA reads as TGCAGTGCTTTCCGACAGGGGGGTAGCGGCTACACCTTC.

The CDR3 spells CASSQAIAYEQYF. The CDR3 DNA sequence: TGTGCCAGCAGCCAAGCTATCGCCTACGAGCAGTACTTC. The chain is built from TRBV3-1 and TRBJ2-7, with D unclear. V was shortened by 1 base and J by 2 bases, with 6 bases between the two germline ends. Germline lookup yields CDR1 LGHDT and CDR2 YNNKEL (reference sequence). The length of the CDR3 is 13 residues.

This clonotype has a single count. V is TRBV4-3 and J is TRBJ2-5; no firm D call. Looked up from germline, CDR1 is LGHNA and CDR2 is YSLEER. CDR3 length: 14 residues. With 5 bases removed from V and 5 bases from J, the gap between germline ends came to 15 bases. The CDR3 here is CASSLQFPQETQYF. The CDR3 DNA reads as TGCGCCAGCAGCTTACAGTTCCCGCAGGAGACCCAGTACTTC.

The table lists this clonotype with a few counts. The genes are TRBV10-2 and TRBJ1-6; D is unclear. CDR3 size: 14 residues. The V gene lost 3 bases and the J gene lost 6 bases, with 9 bases spanning the gap. Germline V lookup: CDR1 WSHSY, CDR2 SAAADI. As DNA, the CDR3 is TGCGCCAGCAGTGAAGAGGGAAGTAATTCACCCCTCCACTTT. Protein sequence: CASSEEGSNSPLHF.

The chain uses TRBV6-5 and TRBJ2-5, with D possibly matching TRBD2 (6 bases). CDR1 and CDR2 from the germline V gene are MNHEY and SVGAGI. This CDR3 comprises 13 residues. V shed 5 bases and J shed 3 bases, with 10 bases lying between them. The DNA for the CDR3 is TGTGCCAGCAGTCAGGGACTTAAAGAGACCCAGTACTTC. Residues: CASSQGLKETQYF.

This clonotype was seen more than once but under ten times. The chain couples TRBV2 to TRBJ1-6; possibly TRBD1 for D (5 bases). Trimming removed 3 bases at V and 8 bases at J, with 8 bases between. Germline-derived CDR1 and CDR2 are SNHLY and FYNNEI. There are 13 residues in the CDR3. CDR3 region: CASSEGRYSPLHF. The CDR3 nucleotides are TGTGCCAGCAGTGAGGGGCGATATTCACCCCTCCACTTT.

The chain is built from TRBV7-2 and TRBJ2-3, with D possibly TRBD1 on 6 matching bases. The ends were cut back, 1 base at V and 3 bases at J, with 14 bases in the middle. The CDR3 spans 16 residues. Germline V gene lookup returns CDR1 SGHTA and CDR2 FQGNSA. In DNA, the CDR3 is TGTGCCAGCAGCTTAGTAGGGGGAGTTAGTACAGATACGCAGTATTTT. Translation: CASSLVGGVSTDTQYF.

There are a few counts of this clonotype. DNA of the CDR3: TGTGCCAGCAGCTTGGGACAGAGCTATGGCTACACCTTC. As protein: CASSLGQSYGYTF. The chain links TRBV7-2 to TRBJ1-2; 7 bases are shared with TRBD1. The CDR3 sequence is 13 residues long. Germline assignment: CDR1 SGHTA and CDR2 FQGNSA. J was trimmed by 4 bases and V by 3 bases; bases with no gene match: 2.

The genes are TRBV28 and TRBJ1-2; 9 bases agree with TRBD1. The germline V gene has CDR1 MDHEN and CDR2 SYDVKM. This CDR3 is built from 15 residues. V trimming: 7 bases; J trimming: 3 bases; junction bases outside the gene matches: 9. For the CDR3, the DNA is TGTGCCAGCATCCCCCGGGACAGGGCGGACTATGGCTACACCTTC. It yields the protein CASIPRDRADYGYTF.

This clonotype was picked up one time. V usage is TRBV18 and J usage is TRBJ2-7; tentatively, D is TRBD1 or TRBD2 (5 bases each). CDR3 length: 16 residues. V lost 2 bases and J lost 1, with 15 bases in between. Germline CDR1 is KGHSH and CDR2 is LQKENI. The CDR3 spells CASSPTGTARSYEQYF. The CDR3 DNA sequence: TGTGCCAGCTCACCAACCGGGACGGCCAGGTCCTACGAGCAGTACTTC.

The CDR3 coding sequence is TGCAGTGCCACCCAGGGTCATATGGAGACCCAGTACTTC. It translates to CSATQGHMETQYF. The chain employs TRBV20-1 and TRBJ2-5; weak D call: TRBD1 (5 bases). The CDR3 extends over 13 amino acids. V gave up 6 bases and J gave up 5 bases, with 16 bases separating them. Germline CDR1 reads DFQATT; CDR2 reads SNEGSKA (reference sequence).

This clonotype occurred a few times. The chain carries TRBV18 and TRBJ1-2, with 8 bases that match TRBD1. This CDR3 is 16 amino acids long. CDR1 is KGHSH and CDR2 is LQKENI in the germline V gene. Germline trimming cut 3 bases from V and 4 bases from J; bases unmatched to any gene: 10. CDR3 in DNA: TGTGCCAGCTCACCGGGGACAGGAGCTTTAGGCTATGGCTACACCTTC. It specifies CASSPGTGALGYGYTF.

This clonotype was counted only a few times. V and J are TRBV7-9 and TRBJ1-2; 7 bases match TRBD1. V dropped 1 base and J dropped 4; count of bases not matched to a gene: 3. The CDR3 sequence is 14 residues long. CDR1 SEHNR and CDR2 FQNEAQ come from the germline V gene (reference sequence). The CDR3 sequence: CASSLVGTAYGYTF. The CDR3, as DNA: TGTGCCAGCAGCTTAGTGGGGACAGCCTATGGCTACACCTTC.

This clonotype was seen ten or more times. The rearrangement joins TRBV12-3 or TRBV12-4 to TRBJ1-1; TRBD1 aligns across 7 bases. The CDR3 runs to 14 residues. J lost 4 bases, V lost 8 bases, and 10 bases had no gene match. The CDR3 DNA is TGTGCCAGCCAATTGGCACAGGGGTTCACTGAAGCTTTCTTT. This translates into CASQLAQGFTEAFF.

This clonotype was seen a few times. V usage is TRBV25-1 and J usage is TRBJ1-5; maybe TRBD1 (5 bases). This CDR3 has 14 residues. Germline values: CDR1 MGHDK, CDR2 SYGVNS. With 4 bases removed from V and 0 bases from J, the gap between germline ends came to 7 bases. CDR3 protein: CASSGGTSNQPQHF. Here the CDR3 DNA reads TGTGCCAGCAGTGGGGGGACTAGCAATCAGCCCCAGCATTTT. The full variable domain, rest sourced from reference TRBV25-1 and TRBJ1-5, is EADIYQTPRYLVIGTGKKITLECSQTMGHDKMYWYQQDPGMELHLIHYSYGVNSTEKGDLSSESTVSRIRTEHFPLTLESARPSHTSQYLCASSGGTSNQPQHFGDGTRLSIL.

The sample holds many counts of this clonotype. The chain links TRBV4-2 to TRBJ2-1; the D gene is possibly TRBD1 (6 bases). Trimming took 0 bases from V and 5 from J, leaving 14 bases between them. The CDR3 has 16 amino acids. CDR1 and CDR2 (germline): LGHNA, YNFKEQ. This CDR3 is CASSQDMGAPNNEQFF. The DNA of the CDR3 is TGTGCCAGCAGCCAAGATATGGGGGCCCCAAACAATGAGCAGTTCTTC.